This T cell receptor beta chain was identified in a study of blood T cell repertoires in COVID-19. Study background: The samples span acute and convalescent COVID-19 from the United States, Italy and Spain.

Germline CDR1 and CDR2: LGHDT and YNNKEL (reference sequence). Trimming removed 2 bases from V and 5 bases from J; junction bases left unmatched: 3. The CDR3 extends over 13 amino acids. Measured with immunoSEQ multiplex PCR; TCRdb has only the in-frame clones, and not every one. The sample contains tens of thousands of clones, about 90% of which appear only once. The sequenced sample was peripheral blood. This chain joins TRBV3-1 (or the pseudogene TRBV3-2) and TRBJ2-7; 7 positions agree with TRBD1. The clonotype originates from a man in his fifties or sixties with active COVID-19. CDR3 nucleotides: TGTGCCAGCAGCCAAAAGGGGGCAAACGAGCAGTACTTC. Translating it yields CASSQKGANEQYF.